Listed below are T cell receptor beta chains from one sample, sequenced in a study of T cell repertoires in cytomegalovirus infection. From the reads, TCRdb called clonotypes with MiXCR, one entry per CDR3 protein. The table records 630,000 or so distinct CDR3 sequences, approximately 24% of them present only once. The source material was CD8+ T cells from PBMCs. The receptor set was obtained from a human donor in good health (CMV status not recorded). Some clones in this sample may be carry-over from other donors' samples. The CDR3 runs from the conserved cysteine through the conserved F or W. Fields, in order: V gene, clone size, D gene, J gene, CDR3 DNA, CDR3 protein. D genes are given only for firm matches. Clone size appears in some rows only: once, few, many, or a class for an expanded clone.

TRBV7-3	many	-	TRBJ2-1	TGTGCCAGCAGCTCCCTACAGGGAGGGACCTACAATGAGCAGTTCTTC	CASSSLQGGTYNEQFF
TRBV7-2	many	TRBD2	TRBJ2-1	TGTGCCAGCAGGGATACTAGCGGGGTGATGGATGAGCAGTTCTTC	CASRDTSGVMDEQFF
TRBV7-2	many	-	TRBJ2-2	TGTGCCAGCAGCAGAAGTATACAGGACACGGAGCTGTTTTTT	CASSRSIQDTELFF
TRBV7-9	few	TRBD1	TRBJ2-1	TGTGCCAGCAGCCCCGGGACAGGCGTCCTTGATGAGCAGTTCTTC	CASSPGTGVLDEQFF
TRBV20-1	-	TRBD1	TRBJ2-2	TGCAGTGCCAGGGGGGACAGGGGGCCCACCGGGGAGCTGTTTTTT	CSARGDRGPTGELFF
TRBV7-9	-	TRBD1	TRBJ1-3	TGTGCCAGCAGCTTGTATGAGGGACAGCTCTCTGGAAACACCATATATTTT	CASSLYEGQLSGNTIYF
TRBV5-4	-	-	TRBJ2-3	TGTGCCAGCAGCTTGCTTGAGCGGGCTAGAGGAGATACGCAGTATTTT	CASSLLERARGDTQYF
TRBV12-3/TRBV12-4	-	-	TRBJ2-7	TGTGCCAGCAGCCTGGGTGGAACAGTTGACGAGCAGTACTTC	CASSLGGTVDEQYF
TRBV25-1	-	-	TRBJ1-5	TGTGCCAGCAGTGAATTTAAAGTCAATCAGCCCCAGCATTTT	CASSEFKVNQPQHF
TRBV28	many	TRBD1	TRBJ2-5	TGTGCCAGCGGGACAGGCTACCAAGAGACCCAGTACTTC	CASGTGYQETQYF
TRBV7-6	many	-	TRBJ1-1	TGTGCCAGCAGCTCCCCCGGACGAGCAACTGAAGCTTTCTTT	CASSSPGRATEAFF
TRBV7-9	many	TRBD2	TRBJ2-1	TGTGCCAGCACCGGGACTAGCGGGCTCATCTACAATGAGCAGTTCTTC	CASTGTSGLIYNEQFF
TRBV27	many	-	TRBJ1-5	TGTGCCAGCAGTTCAAGGGGTGCGGTCCAGCCCCAGCATTTT	CASSSRGAVQPQHF
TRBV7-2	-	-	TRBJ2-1	TGTGCCAGCAGCCTTCTTTGGGGGGAGCAGTTCTTC	CASSLLWGEQFF
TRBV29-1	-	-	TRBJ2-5	TGCAGCGTTGAAGTAAGGGAGCCCGGGACCCAGTACTTC	CSVEVREPGTQYF
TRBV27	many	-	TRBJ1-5	TGTGCCAGCAGTATAGGACAGTTGGGTCAGCCCCAGCATTTT	CASSIGQLGQPQHF
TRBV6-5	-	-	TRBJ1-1	TGTGCCAGCAGTTTCTCCGGGCAATCGGGAGTGAACACTGAAGCTTTCTTT	CASSFSGQSGVNTEAFF
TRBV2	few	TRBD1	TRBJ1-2	TGTGCCAGCCCAGGGGGCACAGTACAAGGCTACACCTTC	CASPGGTVQGYTF
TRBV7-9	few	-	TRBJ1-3	TGTGCCAGCAGCTTATCGGGACCCGCGGCGCACACCATATATTTT	CASSLSGPAAHTIYF
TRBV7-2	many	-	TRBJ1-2	TGTGCCAGCAGCTTAGTAACCATCCCTCCTAACTATGGCTACACCTTC	CASSLVTIPPNYGYTF
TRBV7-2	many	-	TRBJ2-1	TGTGCCAGCAGAGGGGGAGGGGCGGGATACAATGAGCAGTTCTTC	CASRGGGAGYNEQFF
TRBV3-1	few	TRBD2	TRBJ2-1	TGTGCCAGCAGCCAAGTAACTAGCGGGGACAATGAGCAGTTCTTC	CASSQVTSGDNEQFF
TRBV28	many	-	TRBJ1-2	TGTGCCAGCAACGAAAATAACTATGGCTACACCTTC	CASNENNYGYTF
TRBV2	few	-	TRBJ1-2	TGTGCCAGCAGTGACGAGACAGGCTTGGACACCTTC	CASSDETGLDTF
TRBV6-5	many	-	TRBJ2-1	TGTGCCAGCAGTTTGACTAAACGGGGGAATGAGCAGTTCTTC	CASSLTKRGNEQFF
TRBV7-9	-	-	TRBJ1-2	TGTGCCAACTCTCCGGGGGGCTGGCATGGCTACACCTTC	CANSPGGWHGYTF
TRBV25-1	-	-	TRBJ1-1	TGTGCCAGCAGTGAATATCTCCTCTCGCCGGGACCATCGAGCACTGAAGCTTTCTTT	CASSEYLLSPGPSSTEAFF
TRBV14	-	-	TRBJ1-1	TGTGCCAGCAGCCCAACTCCGGGGAACACTGAAGCTTTCTTT	CASSPTPGNTEAFF
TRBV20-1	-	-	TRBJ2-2	TGCAGTGCGGGTTTCACCGGGGAGCTGTTTTTT	CSAGFTGELFF
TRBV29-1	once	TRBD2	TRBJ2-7	TGCAGCGTTGAAGTCGGGACTAGCGGGGGGTACGAGCAGTACTTC	CSVEVGTSGGYEQYF
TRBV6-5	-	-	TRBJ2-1	TGTGCCAGCAGTTCCCGGGGAGACACCTACAATGAGCAGTTCTTC	CASSSRGDTYNEQFF
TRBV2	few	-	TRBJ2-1	TGTGCCAGCACCGGAACAGGGCCCAATGAGCAGTTCTTC	CASTGTGPNEQFF
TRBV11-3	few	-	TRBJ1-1	TGTGCCAGCAGCCCTGAGAGGGGAGGAAACACTGAAGCTTTCTTT	CASSPERGGNTEAFF
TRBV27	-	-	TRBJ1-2	TGTGCCAGCAGTTTTTACGCAGGGAACTATGGCTACACCTTC	CASSFYAGNYGYTF
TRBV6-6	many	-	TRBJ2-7	TGTGCCAGCAGTTACTCCATACGGATGGGGACTTCTGCCAACGAGCAGTACTTC	CASSYSIRMGTSANEQYF
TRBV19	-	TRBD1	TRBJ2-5	TGTGCCAGTAAAGGCGGACAGGGACAAGAGACCCAGTACTTC	CASKGGQGQETQYF
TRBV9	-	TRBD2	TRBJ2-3	TGTGCCAGCAGCAAAACCGGGACTAGCGGCACAGATACGCAGTATTTT	CASSKTGTSGTDTQYF
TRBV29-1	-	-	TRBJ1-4	TGCAGCGTTCCCAGAGGAGAAAAACTGTTTTTT	CSVPRGEKLFF
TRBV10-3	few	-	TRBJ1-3	TGTGCCATCAGGTCTCGGGATTTGCCAGGGGCCGGAAACACCATATATTTT	CAIRSRDLPGAGNTIYF
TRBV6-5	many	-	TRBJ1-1	TGTGCCAGCAGTTACGCGGGGAACACTGAAGCTTTCTTT	CASSYAGNTEAFF
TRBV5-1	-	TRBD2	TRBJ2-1	TGCGCCAGCAGCATGCTTAGCGGGGGTTTCTCCTACAATGAGCAGTTCTTC	CASSMLSGGFSYNEQFF
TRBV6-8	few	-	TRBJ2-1	TGTGCCAGCAGTTACTCGGGCGGGACTGAGCAGTTCTTC	CASSYSGGTEQFF